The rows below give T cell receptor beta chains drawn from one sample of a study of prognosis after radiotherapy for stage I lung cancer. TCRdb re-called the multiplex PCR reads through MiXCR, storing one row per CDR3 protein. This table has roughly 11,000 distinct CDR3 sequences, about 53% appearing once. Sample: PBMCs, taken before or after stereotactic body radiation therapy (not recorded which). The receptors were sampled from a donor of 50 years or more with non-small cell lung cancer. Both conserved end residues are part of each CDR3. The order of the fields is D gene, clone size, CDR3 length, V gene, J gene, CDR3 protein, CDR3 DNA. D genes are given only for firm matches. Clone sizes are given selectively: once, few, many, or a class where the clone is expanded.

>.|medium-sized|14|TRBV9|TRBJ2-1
CASSVAGKLNEQFF
TGTGCCAGCAGCGTGGCTGGTAAACTCAATGAGCAGTTCTTC
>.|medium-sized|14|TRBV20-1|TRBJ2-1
CSFLSGTTKNEQFF
TGCAGTTTTTTGTCCGGGACCACGAAAAATGAGCAGTTCTTC
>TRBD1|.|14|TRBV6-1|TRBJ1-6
CASRQGQGISPLHF
TGTGCCAGCAGACAGGGACAGGGCATTTCACCCCTACACTTT
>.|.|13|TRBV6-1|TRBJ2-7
CASGYVLTYEQYF
TGTGCCAGCGGGTACGTATTAACCTACGAGCAGTACTTC
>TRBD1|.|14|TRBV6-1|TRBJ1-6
CASRQGQGLSPLQF
TGTGCCAGCAGACAGGGACAGGGCCTCTCACCCCTCCAATTT
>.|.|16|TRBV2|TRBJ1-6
CASSSRTAGWGSPLHF
TGTGCCAGCAGCTCAAGGACAGCCGGTTGGGGTTCACCCCTCCACTTT
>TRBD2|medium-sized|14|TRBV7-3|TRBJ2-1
CASSVTSGMDEQFF
TGTGCCAGCAGCGTCACTAGCGGGATGGATGAGCAGTTCTTC
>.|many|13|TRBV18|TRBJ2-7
CASSSAAPYEQYF
TGTGCCAGCTCATCAGCTGCTCCCTACGAGCAGTACTTC
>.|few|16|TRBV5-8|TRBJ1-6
CASSFWGASYNSPLHF
TGTGCCAGCAGCTTTTGGGGGGCTTCCTATAATTCACCCCTCCACTTT
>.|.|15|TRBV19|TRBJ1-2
CASSTVANEGYGYTF
TGTGCCAGTAGTACGGTAGCAAACGAGGGCTATGGCTACACCTTC
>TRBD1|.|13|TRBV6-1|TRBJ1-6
CASSPQGVSPLHF
TGTGCCAGCAGTCCCCAGGGGGTGTCACCCCTCCACTTT
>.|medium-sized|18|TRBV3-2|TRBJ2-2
CASSQGPLLGGNTGELFF
TGTGCCAGCAGCCAAGGGCCCCTTTTGGGGGGCAACACCGGGGAGCTGTTTTTT
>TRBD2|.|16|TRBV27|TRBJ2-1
CASSSLSGRFYNEQFF
TGTGCCAGCAGTTCCCTTAGCGGGAGGTTCTACAATGAGCAGTTCTTC
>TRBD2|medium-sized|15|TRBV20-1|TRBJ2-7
CSARDAIAGVSEQYF
TGCAGTGCTAGAGATGCGATAGCGGGAGTGAGCGAGCAGTACTTC
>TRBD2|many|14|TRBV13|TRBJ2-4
CASSYPGGKNIQYF
TGTGCCAGCAGCTATCCCGGGGGGAAAAACATTCAGTACTTC
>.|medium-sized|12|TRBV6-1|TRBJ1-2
CASSQQDYGYTF
TGTGCCAGCAGTCAGCAAGATTATGGCTACACCTTC
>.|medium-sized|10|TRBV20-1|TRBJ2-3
CRVGQSTQYF
TGCAGGGTGGGGCAGTCAACGCAGTATTTT
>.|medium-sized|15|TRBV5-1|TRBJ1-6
CASSLLQGPNSPLHF
TGCGCCAGCAGCTTGCTTCAGGGACCCAATTCACCCCTCCACTTT
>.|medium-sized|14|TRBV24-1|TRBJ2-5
CATSDPGTTETQYF
TGTGCCACCAGTGACCCTGGGACGACGGAGACCCAGTACTTC
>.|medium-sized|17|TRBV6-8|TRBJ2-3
CASLRTRLATSTDTQYF
TGTGCCAGCCTCCGCACCAGGTTGGCAACTAGCACAGATACGCAGTATTTT
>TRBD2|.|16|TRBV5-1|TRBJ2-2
CASSFPSGMDTGELFF
TGCGCCAGCAGCTTTCCTAGCGGGATGGACACCGGGGAGCTGTTTTTT
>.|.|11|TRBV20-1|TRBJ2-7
CSAPLAGEQYF
TGCAGTGCTCCTCTAGCTGGCGAGCAGTACTTC
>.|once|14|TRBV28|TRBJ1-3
CASSLRGAGNTIYF
TGTGCCAGCAGTTTGAGGGGAGCTGGAAACACCATATATTTT
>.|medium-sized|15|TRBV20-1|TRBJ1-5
CSARIGSYSNQPQHF
TGCAGTGCTAGAATCGGGTCTTATAGCAATCAGCCCCAGCATTTT
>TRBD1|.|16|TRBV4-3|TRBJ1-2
CASSPLTGGTGNGYTF
TGCGCCAGCAGCCCCCTAACAGGGGGGACAGGAAACGGCTACACCTTC
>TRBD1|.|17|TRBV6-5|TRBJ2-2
CASSYGLPGTGAGELFF
TGTGCCAGCAGTTACGGGCTACCCGGGACAGGGGCCGGGGAGCTGTTTTTT
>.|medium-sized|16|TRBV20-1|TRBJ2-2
CSARDPRADDTGELFF
TGCAGTGCTAGAGATCCCCGGGCTGATGACACCGGGGAGCTGTTTTTT
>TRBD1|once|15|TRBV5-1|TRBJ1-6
CASRARDSYNSPLHF
TGCGCCAGCAGGGCAAGGGACAGCTATAATTCACCCCTCCACTTT
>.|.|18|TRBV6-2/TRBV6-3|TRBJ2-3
CASSSYLGSGASTDTQYF
TGTGCCAGCAGTTCCTACCTAGGATCAGGGGCTAGCACAGATACGCAGTATTTT
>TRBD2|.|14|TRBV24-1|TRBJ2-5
CATSASGAQETQYF
TGTGCCACCAGTGCTAGCGGGGCCCAAGAGACCCAGTACTTC
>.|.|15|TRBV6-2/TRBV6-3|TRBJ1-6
CASTPQSSYNSPLHF
TGTGCCAGCACCCCGCAGAGCTCCTATAATTCACCCCTCCACTTT
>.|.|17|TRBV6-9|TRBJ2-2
CASSYTIAGRGDGELFF
TGTGCCAGCAGTTACACCATTGCAGGGAGGGGGGACGGGGAGCTGTTTTTT
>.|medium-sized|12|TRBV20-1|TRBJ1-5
CSARDSNQPQHF
TGCAGTGCTAGAGATAGCAATCAGCCCCAGCATTTT
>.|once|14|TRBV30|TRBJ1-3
CAWNTGNSGNTIYF
TGTGCCTGGAACACAGGAAACTCTGGAAACACCATATATTTT
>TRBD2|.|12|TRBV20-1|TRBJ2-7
CSAIAGGDEQYF
TGCAGTGCTATAGCGGGAGGCGACGAGCAGTACTTC
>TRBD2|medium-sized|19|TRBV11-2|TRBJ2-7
CASSSGWGTSGRGGYEQYF
TGTGCCAGCAGCTCCGGGTGGGGGACTAGCGGGAGAGGAGGCTACGAGCAGTACTTC
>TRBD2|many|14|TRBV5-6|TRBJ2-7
CASSLGGRDYEQYF
TGTGCCAGCAGCTTAGGCGGGAGGGACTACGAGCAGTACTTC
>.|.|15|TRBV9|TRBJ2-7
CASSVGMQTSYEQYF
TGTGCCAGCAGCGTAGGAATGCAGACCTCCTACGAGCAGTACTTC
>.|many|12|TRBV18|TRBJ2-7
CASSPASREQYF
TGTGCCAGCTCACCGGCATCTCGGGAGCAGTACTTC
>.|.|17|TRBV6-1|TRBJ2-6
CASRTTRNWAGANVLTF
TGTGCCAGCAGGACGACACGAAATTGGGCGGGGGCCAACGTCCTGACTTTC
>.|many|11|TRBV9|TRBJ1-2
CASRRLYGHTF
TGTGCCAGCAGACGTCTCTATGGCCACACCTTC
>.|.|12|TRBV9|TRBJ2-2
CASSVVTGELFF
TGTGCCAGCAGCGTAGTTACCGGGGAGCTGTTTTTT
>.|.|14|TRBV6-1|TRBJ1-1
CASSFEAAHTDSFF
TGTGCCAGCAGCTTCGAGGCAGCCCACACTGATTCTTTCTTT
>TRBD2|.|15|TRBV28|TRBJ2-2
CASSGRTSNTGELFF
TGTGCCAGCAGTGGCCGGACTAGCAACACCGGGGAGCTGTTTTTT
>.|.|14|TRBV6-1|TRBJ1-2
CASRTRRENYGYTF
TGTGCCAGCAGAACCAGAAGGGAGAACTATGGCTACACCTTC
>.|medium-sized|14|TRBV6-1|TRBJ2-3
CASSLTGSTDTQYF
TGTGCCAGCAGTTTGACAGGTAGCACAGATACGCAGTATTTT
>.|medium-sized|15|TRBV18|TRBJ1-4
CASAGVLDGDEKLFF
TGTGCCAGCGCCGGCGTTTTGGATGGGGATGAAAAACTGTTTTTT
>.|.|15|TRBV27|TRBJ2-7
CASSLSAQVLDEQYF
TGTGCCAGCAGTTTATCGGCCCAGGTACTAGACGAGCAGTACTTC
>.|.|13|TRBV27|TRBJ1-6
CASRPQGYSPLHF
TGTGCCAGCAGGCCACAGGGATATTCACCCCTCCACTTT
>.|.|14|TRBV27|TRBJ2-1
CASTNSVVGNGQFF
TGTGCCAGCACCAATTCGGTAGTAGGCAATGGGCAGTTCTTC
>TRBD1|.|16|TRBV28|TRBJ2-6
CAISSGTASGANVLTF
TGTGCCATCAGTTCGGGGACAGCCTCTGGGGCCAACGTCCTGACTTTC
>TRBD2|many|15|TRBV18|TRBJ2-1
CASSHSGGPGDEQFF
TGTGCCAGCTCACATTCGGGGGGGCCCGGGGATGAGCAGTTCTTC
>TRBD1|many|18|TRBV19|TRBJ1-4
CASSFRRDSLTTNEKLFF
TGTGCCAGTAGTTTCCGACGGGACAGCCTTACAACTAATGAAAAACTGTTTTTT
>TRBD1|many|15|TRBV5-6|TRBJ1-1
CASSLGGTVNTEAFF
TGTGCCAGCAGCTTGGGGGGGACAGTTAACACTGAAGCTTTCTTT
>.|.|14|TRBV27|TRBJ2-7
CASSLSYGLYEQYF
TGTGCCAGCAGTTTATCGTACGGTCTATACGAGCAGTACTTC
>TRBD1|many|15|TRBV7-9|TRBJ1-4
CASSSGTVLNEKLFF
TGTGCCAGCAGTTCCGGGACAGTGCTTAATGAAAAACTGTTTTTT
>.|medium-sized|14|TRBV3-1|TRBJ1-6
CASTEGLYNSPLHF
TGTGCCAGCACAGAGGGACTCTATAATTCACCCCTCCACTTT
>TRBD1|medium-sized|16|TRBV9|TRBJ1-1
CASSSGQGILRTEAFF
TGTGCCAGCAGCTCCGGACAGGGAATCTTGAGGACTGAAGCTTTCTTT
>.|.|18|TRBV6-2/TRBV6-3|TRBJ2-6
CASSYSTGVSSGANVLTF
TGTGCCAGCAGTTACTCGACGGGGGTTAGCTCTGGGGCCAACGTCCTGACTTTC
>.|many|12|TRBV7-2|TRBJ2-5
CASSLAGETQYF
TGTGCCAGCAGCTTAGCAGGTGAGACCCAGTACTTC